This T cell receptor beta chain came from a study of blood T cell repertoires in COVID-19. CDR1 is SGDLS and CDR2 is YYNGEE in the germline V gene. The V and J ends lost 2 bases and 0 bases respectively, with 11 bases between them. The CDR3 spans 15 residues. Profiled with immunoSEQ multiplex PCR; TCRdb holds only in-frame clones, not every one. Among fewer than 300,000 clones listed, 82% were seen once. On this clone: Other DNA sequences from this sample encode an identical CDR3 as well.

The V call is TRBV9, the J call TRBJ1-2; D may be TRBD1 (5 bases). The sequence derives from a man aged 40-49 years who had been exposed to COVID-19. The sample taken for sequencing was PBMCs or T cells enriched from blood (not recorded which). In DNA, the CDR3 is TGTGCCAGCAGCGTCGACGGAGGGGCTAACTATGGCTACACCTTC. Translation gives CASSVDGGANYGYTF.